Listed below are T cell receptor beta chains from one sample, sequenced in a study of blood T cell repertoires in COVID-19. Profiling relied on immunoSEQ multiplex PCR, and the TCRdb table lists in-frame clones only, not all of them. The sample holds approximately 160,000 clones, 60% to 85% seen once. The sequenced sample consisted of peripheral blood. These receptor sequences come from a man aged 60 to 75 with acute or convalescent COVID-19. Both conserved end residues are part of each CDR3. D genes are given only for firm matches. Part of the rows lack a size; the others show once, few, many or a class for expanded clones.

DNA: TGTGCCACCCCAAAACTCAGGCATTACGAGCAGTACTTC
CDR3: CATPKLRHYEQYF
length: 13
V: TRBV24-1
J: TRBJ2-7
size: .
D: .

DNA: TGTGCCAGCAGTGAAGATCTGGACAGATCCTATGGCTACACCTTC
CDR3: CASSEDLDRSYGYTF
length: 15
V: TRBV6-1
J: TRBJ1-2
size: .
D: .

DNA: TGTGCCAGCAGCCCAGGGCCGACGAGCTCCTATAATTCACCCCTCCACTTT
CDR3: CASSPGPTSSYNSPLHF
length: 17
V: TRBV7-3
J: TRBJ1-6
size: few
D: .

DNA: TGTGCCAGTAGTCCGCTCTCCGGGACAGTTAACAATGAGCAGTTCTTC
CDR3: CASSPLSGTVNNEQFF
length: 16
V: TRBV19
J: TRBJ2-1
size: once
D: TRBD1

DNA: TGTGCCAGCAGTTACAGCGGGGGGAGTGAGACCCAGTACTTC
CDR3: CASSYSGGSETQYF
length: 14
V: TRBV6-5
J: TRBJ2-5
size: .
D: TRBD2

DNA: TGTGCCGTGGACAGCAACTATGGCTACACCTTC
CDR3: CAVDSNYGYTF
length: 11
V: TRBV19
J: TRBJ1-2
size: .
D: .

DNA: TGTGCCAGCAGCCTGGGGGCGCACGAGCAGTTCTTC
CDR3: CASSLGAHEQFF
length: 12
V: TRBV27
J: TRBJ2-1
size: .
D: .

DNA: TGTGCCAGCAGGGCAGGGGAGTCAAGTTACTATGGCTACACCTTC
CDR3: CASRAGESSYYGYTF
length: 15
V: TRBV5-8
J: TRBJ1-2
size: few
D: .

DNA: TGTGCCAGCACCACAGGGTATAAGGGCTACACCTTC
CDR3: CASTTGYKGYTF
length: 12
V: TRBV5-6
J: TRBJ1-2
size: .
D: .

DNA: TGTGCCAGCAGTGGGGGACAGCTAAATGGCTACACCTTC
CDR3: CASSGGQLNGYTF
length: 13
V: TRBV12-3/TRBV12-4
J: TRBJ1-2
size: medium-sized
D: TRBD1

DNA: TGTGCCAGCAGCCCGACTAGCGGGGCAAACACCGGGGAGCTGTTTTTT
CDR3: CASSPTSGANTGELFF
length: 16
V: TRBV5-4
J: TRBJ2-2
size: .
D: TRBD2

DNA: TGTGCCAGCAGTGAAATCTATACAGGGGGGGCTGGCTACACCTTC
CDR3: CASSEIYTGGAGYTF
length: 15
V: TRBV6-1
J: TRBJ1-2
size: .
D: TRBD1

DNA: TGTGCCAGCAGCCCGGGGGGGATGAACACTGAAGCTTTCTTT
CDR3: CASSPGGMNTEAFF
length: 14
V: TRBV7-9
J: TRBJ1-1
size: .
D: .

DNA: TGTGCCAGCAGCTTCGGCGGGGGGAGGGACAATGAGCAGTTCTTC
CDR3: CASSFGGGRDNEQFF
length: 15
V: TRBV5-4
J: TRBJ2-1
size: .
D: TRBD2

DNA: TGTGCCAGCAGTTCCCAGGGGTTGGGCAATCAGCCCCAGCATTTT
CDR3: CASSSQGLGNQPQHF
length: 15
V: TRBV6-5
J: TRBJ1-5
size: .
D: .

DNA: TGTGCCAGTAGTTGGGACAGGGTAAGTTACGAGCAGTACTTC
CDR3: CASSWDRVSYEQYF
length: 14
V: TRBV19
J: TRBJ2-7
size: .
D: TRBD1

DNA: TGTGCCAGCAGCCCAGGCAGCGGCACTGAAGCTTTCTTT
CDR3: CASSPGSGTEAFF
length: 13
V: TRBV7-8
J: TRBJ1-1
size: .
D: .

DNA: TGTGCCAGCAGCTCTCCGATGGGAGGAACCTACGAGCAGTACTTC
CDR3: CASSSPMGGTYEQYF
length: 15
V: TRBV5-5
J: TRBJ2-7
size: few
D: .

DNA: TGTGCCAGCAGCGTAGGAACGGTTGGCGGCATTCAGTACTTC
CDR3: CASSVGTVGGIQYF
length: 14
V: TRBV9
J: TRBJ2-4
size: .
D: .

DNA: TGCGCCAGTTCCGGGGCTAGCGGCTCGGAGACCCAGTACTTC
CDR3: CASSGASGSETQYF
length: 14
V: TRBV5-1
J: TRBJ2-5
size: .
D: TRBD2

DNA: TGTGCCAGCAGCTTCGGACAGGGGATGAACACTGAAGCTTTCTTT
CDR3: CASSFGQGMNTEAFF
length: 15
V: TRBV5-6
J: TRBJ1-1
size: .
D: TRBD1

DNA: TGTGCCAGCAGCCAAGGTGGGGCGAGAGGCTACACCTTC
CDR3: CASSQGGARGYTF
length: 13
V: TRBV14
J: TRBJ1-2
size: few
D: .

DNA: TGTGCCACCAGTGACATTAGCAATCAGCCCCAGCATTTT
CDR3: CATSDISNQPQHF
length: 13
V: TRBV24-1
J: TRBJ1-5
size: .
D: .

DNA: TGCAGCGTCTCTGGAGTACAGGGGGATGGGTCTGAAGCTTTCTTT
CDR3: CSVSGVQGDGSEAFF
length: 15
V: TRBV29-1
J: TRBJ1-1
size: .
D: TRBD1

DNA: TGTGCCAGCAGTGAATCCGAAACTAGCGGGGTGGCAGATACGCAGTATTTT
CDR3: CASSESETSGVADTQYF
length: 17
V: TRBV25-1
J: TRBJ2-3
size: .
D: TRBD2

DNA: TGCGCCAGCAGCTTGGACATGAACACTGAAGCTTTCTTT
CDR3: CASSLDMNTEAFF
length: 13
V: TRBV10-1
J: TRBJ1-1
size: .
D: .

DNA: TGTGCCAGCGATACTAGCGATCTCTCCTACAATGAGCAGTTCTTC
CDR3: CASDTSDLSYNEQFF
length: 15
V: TRBV18
J: TRBJ2-1
size: .
D: TRBD2

DNA: TGTGCCTGGAGTGAGACTCTTCTTTATAATTCACCCCTCCACTTT
CDR3: CAWSETLLYNSPLHF
length: 15
V: TRBV30
J: TRBJ1-6
size: .
D: .

DNA: TGTGCCAGCAGTCGTAGCGGGGTCTACTACGAGCAGTACTTC
CDR3: CASSRSGVYYEQYF
length: 14
V: TRBV3-1/TRBV3-2
J: TRBJ2-7
size: .
D: TRBD2

DNA: TGCACCAGCAGCCAGAGGGGGTCTAGACAGGGAATAATCCACGAGCAGTACTTC
CDR3: CTSSQRGSRQGIIHEQYF
length: 18
V: TRBV1
J: TRBJ2-7
size: .
D: .

DNA: TGTGCCAGCAGCCATCGACAGGGAGCAACTAATGAAAAACTGTTTTTT
CDR3: CASSHRQGATNEKLFF
length: 16
V: TRBV11-1
J: TRBJ1-4
size: .
D: TRBD1

DNA: TGTGCCAGCAGCTGGGGGCCAGGGGGCGCAGAATCACCCCTCCACTTT
CDR3: CASSWGPGGAESPLHF
length: 16
V: TRBV5-5
J: TRBJ1-6
size: .
D: TRBD1

DNA: TGTGCCAGCAGTGAATTATTAGGCGGGGCGAGGGAAAAACTGTTTTTT
CDR3: CASSELLGGAREKLFF
length: 16
V: TRBV25-1
J: TRBJ1-4
size: .
D: .

DNA: TGTGCCAGCAGTTTTAGGGGGTCCCACGAGCAGTACTTC
CDR3: CASSFRGSHEQYF
length: 13
V: TRBV27
J: TRBJ2-7
size: .
D: .

DNA: TGTGCCAGCAGCCCATGGGGGGGGGTTGGCAATCAGCCCCAGCATTTT
CDR3: CASSPWGGVGNQPQHF
length: 16
V: TRBV7-2
J: TRBJ1-5
size: .
D: .

DNA: TGTGCCAGCTCACTCTCGGGACAGGGGGCGGGCGAGCAGTACTTC
CDR3: CASSLSGQGAGEQYF
length: 15
V: TRBV18
J: TRBJ2-7
size: once
D: TRBD1

DNA: TGTGCCAGCAGCTTAACAAACACTGAAGCTTTCTTT
CDR3: CASSLTNTEAFF
length: 12
V: TRBV5-4
J: TRBJ1-1
size: few
D: .

DNA: TGTGCCAGCCGGCGGGACAGGGAAGGAAAAGGTGGAAACACCATATATTTT
CDR3: CASRRDREGKGGNTIYF
length: 17
V: TRBV19
J: TRBJ1-3
size: .
D: TRBD1

DNA: TGTGCCAGCAGAGATGACAGCTACTACGAGCAGTACTTC
CDR3: CASRDDSYYEQYF
length: 13
V: TRBV12-3/TRBV12-4
J: TRBJ2-7
size: .
D: .

DNA: TGTGCCAGCAGCGTAGAGGCTAGCGGGGGGATATGGGAGACCCAGTACTTC
CDR3: CASSVEASGGIWETQYF
length: 17
V: TRBV9
J: TRBJ2-5
size: .
D: TRBD2

DNA: TGTGCCTGGAGTGTACTGTCCGGGAATAATTCACCCCTCCACTTT
CDR3: CAWSVLSGNNSPLHF
length: 15
V: TRBV30
J: TRBJ1-6
size: .
D: .

DNA: TGTGCCAGCAGCTCCCAGGGCCTAAACACCGGGGAGCTGTTTTTT
CDR3: CASSSQGLNTGELFF
length: 15
V: TRBV5-4
J: TRBJ2-2
size: once
D: .

DNA: TGTGCCAGCAGCCGAGAGCCCGGGACAGGGGCAGAGACCCAGTACTTC
CDR3: CASSREPGTGAETQYF
length: 16
V: TRBV7-3
J: TRBJ2-5
size: .
D: TRBD1

DNA: TGTGCCAGCTCACCAGCGGGTACGAACACTGAAGCTTTCTTT
CDR3: CASSPAGTNTEAFF
length: 14
V: TRBV18
J: TRBJ1-1
size: .
D: .

DNA: TGTGCCAGCAGCGTAGCTAGCGGGGGGGCTTACGAGCAGTACTTC
CDR3: CASSVASGGAYEQYF
length: 15
V: TRBV9
J: TRBJ2-7
size: .
D: TRBD2

DNA: TGTGCCAGCAGTGGGGGGTTTGGGAATGATGTCTACGAGCAGTACTTC
CDR3: CASSGGFGNDVYEQYF
length: 16
V: TRBV7-8
J: TRBJ2-7
size: few
D: .

DNA: TGTGCCTGGAGAGGGGGGGGTAATTCACCCCTCCACTTT
CDR3: CAWRGGGNSPLHF
length: 13
V: TRBV30
J: TRBJ1-6
size: .
D: .

DNA: TGTGCCAGCAGCTTAGGTGGAATAAGGGGCGGCTACACCTTC
CDR3: CASSLGGIRGGYTF
length: 14
V: TRBV11-2
J: TRBJ1-2
size: .
D: .

DNA: TGTGCCAGCAATGGCATGAACACTGAAGCTTTCTTT
CDR3: CASNGMNTEAFF
length: 12
V: TRBV11-2
J: TRBJ1-1
size: .
D: .

DNA: TGTGCCAGCAGTTCCAGGGAGGGGCAGCCCCAGCATTTT
CDR3: CASSSREGQPQHF
length: 13
V: TRBV6-5
J: TRBJ1-5
size: once
D: .

DNA: TGTGCCAGCAGCTTAAGCGGCAGGGGGTATTATGGCTACACCTTC
CDR3: CASSLSGRGYYGYTF
length: 15
V: TRBV7-2
J: TRBJ1-2
size: few
D: TRBD1

DNA: TGCGCCAGCAGCCATATGGACAGGACGGCGGCCGGCTACACCTTC
CDR3: CASSHMDRTAAGYTF
length: 15
V: TRBV4-1
J: TRBJ1-2
size: .
D: TRBD1

DNA: TGTGCCAGCAGTTTTAGTTTATCTGGCTACACCTTC
CDR3: CASSFSLSGYTF
length: 12
V: TRBV12-3/TRBV12-4
J: TRBJ1-2
size: many
D: .

DNA: TGTGCCAGCAGTCGCGACAGGGTCAATGAGCAGTTCTTC
CDR3: CASSRDRVNEQFF
length: 13
V: TRBV6-5
J: TRBJ2-1
size: .
D: TRBD1